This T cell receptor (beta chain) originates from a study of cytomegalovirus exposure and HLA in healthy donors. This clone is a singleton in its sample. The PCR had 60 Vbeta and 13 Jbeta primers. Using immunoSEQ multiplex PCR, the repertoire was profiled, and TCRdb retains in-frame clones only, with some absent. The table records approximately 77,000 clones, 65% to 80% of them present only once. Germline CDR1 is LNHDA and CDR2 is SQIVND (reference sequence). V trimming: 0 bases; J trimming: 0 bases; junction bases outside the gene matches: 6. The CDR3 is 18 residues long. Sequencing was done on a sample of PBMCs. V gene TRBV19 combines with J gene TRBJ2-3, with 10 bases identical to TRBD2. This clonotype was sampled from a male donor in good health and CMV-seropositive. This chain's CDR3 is CASSIDLRGLASTDTQYF. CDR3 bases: TGTGCCAGTAGTATAGATTTACGGGGACTAGCGAGCACAGATACGCAGTATTTT.